The 10 T cell receptor beta chains reported below all come from one sample, sequenced in a study of ipilimumab plus nivolumab after autologous stem cell transplantation (dated by TCRdb to 2020 to 2023). Library preparation was by the immunoSEQ multiplex PCR assay. TCRdb mirrors the immuneACCESS table, restricted to in-frame sequences. Some clones are absent from its copies; in checked studies, under half trace to an unresolved V gene, and the reason for the others is unknown. Here the sample has tens of thousands of clones; around 84% occur a single time. In total, the top ten clones hold less than 5.5% of the sample. Specimen: PBMCs, collected in a trial of ipilimumab plus nivolumab as post-transplant consolidation. All receptors derive from a male donor with diffuse large B-cell lymphoma.

The chain links TRBV6-5 to TRBJ1-6, with TRBD1 as a possible D gene (6 bases). CDR3 length: 13 residues. Trimming stripped 6 bases from V and 10 bases from J, with 13 bases between. Germline CDR1 and CDR2: MNHEY and SVGAGI. CDR3 residues: CASRLQGGSPLHF. In DNA, the CDR3 is TGTGCCAGCAGATTACAGGGCGGCTCACCCCTCCACTTT.

The rearrangement joins TRBV7-2 to TRBJ2-4; no reliable D call. Trimming shortened V by 1 base and J by 1 base, and 11 bases separated the two germline ends. There are 16 residues in the CDR3. Per the germline V gene, CDR1 is SGHTA and CDR2 is FQGNSA. CDR3 sequence (DNA): TGTGCCAGCAGCTTAGGCCCACCCGCCGCCAAAAACATTCAGTACTTC. Protein product: CASSLGPPAAKNIQYF. Full variable domain (remainder filled in from reference TRBV7-2 and TRBJ2-4): GAGVSQSPSNKVTEKGKDVELRCDPISGHTALYWYRQSLGQGLEFLIYFQGNSAPDKSGLPSDRFSAERTGGSVSTLTIQRTQQEDSAVYLCASSLGPPAAKNIQYFGAGTRLSVL.

This clone was detected once. The rearrangement joins TRBV30 to TRBJ2-7, with no clear D. Trimming left V 2 bases short and J 6 bases short, with 14 bases between. CDR3 size: 13 residues. Germline V lookup: CDR1 GTSNPN, CDR2 SVGIG (reference sequence). The CDR3 coding sequence is TGTGCCTGGAGTCCCTCAGGAGCCAGCGAGCAGTACTTC. This codes for CAWSPSGASEQYF.

J is TRBJ1-1 and V is TRBV4-1; 7 bases agree with TRBD1. Per germline, CDR1 MGHRA and CDR2 YSYEKL. The CDR3 covers 15 residues. Trimming at V came to 3 bases and at J to 4 bases, leaving 8 bases not matched to a gene. The CDR3, as DNA: TGCGCCAGCAGCCAGCCCGACAGGGCACTCACTGAAGCTTTCTTT. Translated, it gives CASSQPDRALTEAFF.

The V and J genes are TRBV9 and TRBJ1-1; tentative D call: TRBD1 (5 bases). Germline V gives CDR1 SGDLS, CDR2 YYNGEE. V gave up 3 bases and J gave up 5 bases, with 14 bases separating them. The CDR3 extends over 14 amino acids. Written as DNA, the CDR3 is TGTGCCAGCAGCGGATCCAGGGTTGGGACTGAAGCTTTCTTT. This gives the protein CASSGSRVGTEAFF.

The rearrangement links TRBV27 to TRBJ2-3; D remains ambiguous. V dropped 1 base and J dropped 2 bases, with 7 bases sitting between them. The CDR3 extends over 14 amino acids. Germline V gene lookup returns CDR1 MNHEY and CDR2 SMNVEV (reference sequence). The CDR3 DNA reads as TGTGCCAGCAGTTTATTAGGGTCCACAGATACGCAGTATTTT. Translated, it gives CASSLLGSTDTQYF.

The chain has TRBV19 and TRBJ1-5, with unresolved D. Germline lookup yields CDR1 LNHDA and CDR2 SQIVND (reference sequence). The V end was cut by 6 bases, the J end by 2 bases, with 17 bases between. The CDR3 is 16 amino acids. The CDR3 loop reads CASRSLRESGNQPQHF. The CDR3 DNA reads TGTGCCAGTAGATCCTTGAGGGAATCGGGCAATCAGCCCCAGCATTTT.

CDR3 in amino acids: CASSLAINYGYTF. In DNA form, the CDR3 reads TGTGCCAGCAGCCTAGCCATAAACTATGGCTACACCTTC. This chain links TRBV5-5 with TRBJ1-2; the D is unclear. This CDR3 is 13 amino acids long. V shed 4 bases and J shed 2 bases, with 9 bases lying between them. The germline CDR1 and CDR2 sequences are SGHKS and YYEKEE (reference sequence).

V and J are TRBV5-1 and TRBJ2-3, with D unresolved. The CDR3 contains 14 residues. Germline assignment: CDR1 SGHRS and CDR2 YFSETQ. Trimming pared 5 bases from V and 0 bases from J, leaving 10 bases between. DNA for the CDR3: TGCGCCAGCAGTAGTTATTCTAGCACAGATACGCAGTATTTT. This encodes CASSSYSSTDTQYF.

J is TRBJ1-1 and V is TRBV29-1; 7 nucleotides line up with TRBD1. Germline CDR1 is SQVTM and CDR2 is ANQGSEA. V shed 2 bases, J shed 0 bases, and the junction held 9 bases outside the gene matches. The CDR3 covers 16 residues. The CDR3 sequence: CSVESLTGRMNTEAFF. CDR3 nucleotide sequence: TGCAGCGTTGAATCCCTGACAGGGCGTATGAACACTGAAGCTTTCTTT.